This T cell receptor (beta chain) stems from a study of T cell responses to AZD1222 COVID-19 vaccine. The protocol was immunoSEQ multiplex PCR, while the TCRdb copy is restricted to in-frame clones and leaves out a portion. The sample has 140,000 to 150,000 clones; about 90% are singletons. Study-level points and caveats: No day 14 peak samples; only post-peak repertoires were characterized.

J was trimmed by 1 base and V by 2 bases; bases with no gene match: 0. CDR1 SNHLY and CDR2 FYNNEI come from the germline V gene. There are 14 residues in the CDR3. About this clone itself: Its antigen remains unknown.

The starting material was peripheral blood, obtained on day 0 of AZD1222 vaccination. The receptor was derived from an adult in good health. This chain links TRBV2 with TRBJ1-1, with 8 bases lining up with TRBD1. The CDR3: CASSEQGANTEAFF. Here the CDR3 DNA reads TGTGCCAGCAGTGAACAGGGGGCGAACACTGAAGCTTTCTTT.